The 16 T cell receptor beta chains in this list originate from one sample, sequenced in a study of T cell repertoires in cytomegalovirus infection. A single record per CDR3 protein comes from TCRdb applying MiXCR to the reads. The sample includes more than 150,000 distinct CDR3 sequences, roughly 27% of them seen just once. Sequencing was done on a sample of PBMCs. The receptors derive from a human donor in good health (CMV status not recorded). Some clones in this sample may be carry-over from other donors' samples.

This clonotype occurred a few times. The DNA for the CDR3 is TGTGCCAGCAGCTTAACGGCAGGGGGGGCGTATGGCTACACCTTC. This translates into CASSLTAGGAYGYTF. The chain joins TRBV7-3 to TRBJ1-2; 7 bases align to TRBD1. V was pared by 0 bases and J by 5 bases, with 6 bases of the junction left unmatched. The CDR3 covers 15 residues. Germline assignment: CDR1 SGHTA and CDR2 FQGTGA.

This clonotype was counted only a few times. This chain links TRBV12-5 with TRBJ1-5, with D tentatively TRBD1 (6 bases). V lost 3 bases to trimming and J lost 0 bases, with 9 bases between them. The CDR3 runs 15 residues. Germline CDR1 and CDR2: LGHNT and FRNRAP. The CDR3 sequence: CASGLGQYSNQPQHF. The CDR3 DNA reads TGTGCTAGTGGTTTAGGACAGTATAGCAATCAGCCCCAGCATTTT. The full variable domain, rest sourced from reference TRBV12-5 and TRBJ1-5, is DARVTQTPRHKVTEMGQEVTMRCQPILGHNTVFWYRQTMMQGLELLAYFRNRAPLDDSGMPKDRFSAEMPDATLATLKIQPSEPRDSAVYFCASGLGQYSNQPQHFGDGTRLSIL.

V usage is TRBV29-1 and J usage is TRBJ1-2, with TRBD1 identical over 7 bases. V dropped 2 bases and J dropped 9; count of bases not matched to a gene: 18. This CDR3 has 16 residues. Per the germline V gene, CDR1 is SQVTM and CDR2 is ANQGSEA. Here the CDR3 DNA reads TGCAGCGTTGAAACTGATAGTGGGACAGCCCTTGATTGCTACACCTTC. Translating gives CSVETDSGTALDCYTF.

This rearrangement joins TRBV2 to TRBJ2-3, with 9 bases fitting TRBD1. V lost 0 bases to trimming and J lost 6 bases; unmatched junction nucleotides: 4. This CDR3 is built from 15 residues. Germline-derived CDR1 and CDR2 are SNHLY and FYNNEI. The CDR3 spells CASSEADRGSDTQYF. CDR3 DNA: TGTGCCAGCAGTGAAGCCGACAGGGGGAGTGATACGCAGTATTTT.

The V call is TRBV6-2 or TRBV6-3, the J call TRBJ1-2; D remains ambiguous. There are 14 residues in the CDR3. The germline V and J ends were trimmed by 2 bases and 8 bases, with 15 bases remaining between them. Germline V gene sequence: CDR1 MNHEY, CDR2 SVGEGT. The DNA of the CDR3 is TGTGCCAGCAGTTACGGGATTCTCTCAAGGGGCTACACCTTC. Translating gives CASSYGILSRGYTF.

J is TRBJ1-4 and V is TRBV12-3 or TRBV12-4; a weak D match, TRBD1 (5 bases). The ends were cut back, 6 bases at V and 4 bases at J, with 12 bases in the middle. The CDR3 has 14 residues. CDR3 sequence: CASSQGHSNEKLFF. The CDR3 DNA follows: TGTGCCAGCAGCCAAGGACATAGTAATGAAAAACTGTTTTTT.

The gene calls are TRBV5-7 and TRBJ1-5; D is unresolved. TRBV5-7 is given ORF status, its function remaining uncertain. The length of the CDR3 is 17 residues. Trimming took 4 bases from V and 1 from J, leaving 18 bases between them. CDR3 region: CASSPERGSKSNQPQHF. The CDR3 DNA reads TGTGCCAGCAGCCCTGAGAGAGGTTCAAAAAGCAATCAGCCCCAGCATTTT.

This clonotype was counted a few times. The V and J genes are TRBV27 and TRBJ1-3; a possible D gene is TRBD1 (5 bases). V was clipped by 5 bases and J by 3 bases, with 17 bases between them. The CDR3 has 16 residues. Germline-derived CDR1 and CDR2 are MNHEY and SMNVEV (reference sequence). The CDR3, as DNA: TGTGCCAGCAGTCACCGGGACCCGAAGTATGGAAACACCATATATTTT. Translated, it gives CASSHRDPKYGNTIYF.

V and J are TRBV20-1 and TRBJ1-1; D is perhaps TRBD1 (5 bases). The CDR3 extends over 15 amino acids. Germline V lookup: CDR1 DFQATT, CDR2 SNEGSKA (reference sequence). V shed 3 bases and J shed 3 bases, with 17 bases lying between them. The CDR3 nucleotides read TGCAGTGCTAGCATGGAGGGAGGGGAGCACACTGAAGCTTTCTTT. Translating it yields CSASMEGGEHTEAFF.

The chain links TRBV11-2 to TRBJ2-1, with 8 nucleotides matching TRBD2. Per the germline V gene, CDR1 is SGHAT and CDR2 is FQNNGV. V lost 1 base, J lost 2 bases, and 4 bases stayed unmatched. The CDR3 runs 16 residues. CDR3 coding DNA: TGTGCCAGCAGCTTAGGGGCGGGGGGCGCCTACAATGAGCAGTTCTTC. Amino acid sequence: CASSLGAGGAYNEQFF.

V usage is TRBV29-1 and J usage is TRBJ1-5, with 7 bases matching TRBD1. With V trimmed by 7 bases and J by 0 bases, 0 bases remained unmatched. This CDR3 contains 12 residues. From germline, CDR1 is SQVTM and CDR2 ANQGSEA. CDR3 loop: CSAGGSNQPQHF. For the CDR3, the DNA is TGCAGCGCAGGGGGTAGCAATCAGCCCCAGCATTTT.

This clonotype is a singleton in its sample. V usage is TRBV14 and J usage is TRBJ2-7; D possibly corresponds to TRBD1 (5 bases). The CDR3 consists of 15 residues. With 4 bases removed from V and 3 bases from J, the gap between germline ends came to 16 bases. Germline V gives CDR1 SGHDN, CDR2 FVKESK. CDR3 in DNA: TGTGCCAGCAGCCGACGAAGGGGCCCCCTCTACGAGCAGTACTTC. It encodes CASSRRRGPLYEQYF.

V gene TRBV2 combines with J gene TRBJ1-1; D is unresolved. V was clipped by 2 bases and J by 1 base, with 20 bases between them. Looked up from germline, CDR1 is SNHLY and CDR2 is FYNNEI. The CDR3 runs 18 residues. DNA for the CDR3: TGTGCCAGCAGTGAAAACTTTTTGAGACGGAGGTCGAACACTGAAGCTTTCTTT. Translation gives CASSENFLRRRSNTEAFF.

Comments on this clonotype: The junction shows a germline mismatch at one end, possibly a read error. V and J are TRBV7-2 and TRBJ2-5, with D tentatively TRBD2 (5 bases). This CDR3 contains 14 residues. In germline, CDR1 is SGHTA, CDR2 FQGNSA. For the CDR3, the DNA is TGTGCCAGCAGCTTAGCCAGAGGGTCAGAGACCAAGTACTTC. This gives the protein CASSLARGSETKYF.

There are many counts of this clonotype. V usage is TRBV7-2 and J usage is TRBJ1-1; weak D call: TRBD1 (5 bases). The length of the CDR3 is 13 residues. Per germline, CDR1 SGHTA and CDR2 FQGNSA. The ends were cut back, 1 base at V and 7 bases at J, with 10 bases in the middle. Here the CDR3 reads CASSLDRTFEAFF. Here the CDR3 DNA reads TGTGCCAGCAGCTTAGATCGGACATTTGAAGCTTTCTTT.

This chain joins TRBV20-1 and TRBJ2-7; 7 nucleotides line up with TRBD1. V shed 4 bases, J shed 3 bases, and the junction held 9 bases outside the gene matches. Germline-derived CDR1 and CDR2 are DFQATT and SNEGSKA (reference sequence). This CDR3 has 14 amino acids. The CDR3 sequence is CSATSDREGYEQYF. In nucleotides, the CDR3 is TGCAGTGCTACGTCAGACAGGGAAGGCTACGAGCAGTACTTC.